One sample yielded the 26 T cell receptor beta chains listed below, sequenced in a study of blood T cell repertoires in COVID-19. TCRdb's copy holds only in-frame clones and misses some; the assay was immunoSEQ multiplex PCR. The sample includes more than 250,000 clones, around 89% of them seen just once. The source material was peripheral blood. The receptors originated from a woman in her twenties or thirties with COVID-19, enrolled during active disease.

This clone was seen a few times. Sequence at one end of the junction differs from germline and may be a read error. CDR3 protein: CASSLVWGFNNGELFF. The CDR3 region has the DNA TGTGCCAGCAGCTTAGTTTGGGGCTTTAACAACGGGGAGCTGTTTTTT. This chain links TRBV7-6 with TRBJ2-2, with TRBD1 as a possible D gene (5 bases). The V gene's germline CDR1 is SGHVS and CDR2 FNYEAQ. This CDR3 spans 16 amino acids. Full variable domain (missing parts from reference TRBV7-6 and TRBJ2-2): GAGVSQSPRYKVTKRGQDVALRCDPISGHVSLYWYRQALGQGPEFLTYFNYEAQQDKSGLPNDRFSAERPEGSISTLTIQRTEQRDSAMYRCASSLVWGFNNGELFFGEGSRLTVL.

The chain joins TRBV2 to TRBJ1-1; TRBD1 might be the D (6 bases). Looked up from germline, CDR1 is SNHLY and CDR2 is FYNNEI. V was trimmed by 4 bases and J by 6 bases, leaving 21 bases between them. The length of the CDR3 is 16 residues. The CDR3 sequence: CASSGQNTNKGAEAFF. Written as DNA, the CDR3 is TGTGCCAGCAGTGGGCAGAATACCAATAAGGGGGCTGAAGCTTTCTTT.

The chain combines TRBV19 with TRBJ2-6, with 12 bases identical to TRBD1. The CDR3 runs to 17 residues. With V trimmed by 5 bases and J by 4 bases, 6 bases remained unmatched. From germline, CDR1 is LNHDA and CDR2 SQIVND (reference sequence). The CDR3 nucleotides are TGTGCCAGTAGTGTGGGACAGGGGGCGCTGGGGGCCAACGTCCTGACTTTC. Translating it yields CASSVGQGALGANVLTF.

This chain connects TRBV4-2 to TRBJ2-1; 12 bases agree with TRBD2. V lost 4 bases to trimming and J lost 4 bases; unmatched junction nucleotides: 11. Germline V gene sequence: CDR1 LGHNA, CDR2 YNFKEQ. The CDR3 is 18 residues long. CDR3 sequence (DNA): TGTGCCAGCAGCCTAGAAGCTAGCGGGGGGGCGTTATACAATGAGCAGTTCTTC. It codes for CASSLEASGGALYNEQFF.

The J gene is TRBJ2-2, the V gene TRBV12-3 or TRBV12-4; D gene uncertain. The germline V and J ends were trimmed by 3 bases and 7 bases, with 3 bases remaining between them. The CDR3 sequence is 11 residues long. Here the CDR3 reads CASSFGGELFF. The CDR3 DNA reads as TGTGCCAGCAGTTTCGGCGGGGAGCTGTTTTTT.

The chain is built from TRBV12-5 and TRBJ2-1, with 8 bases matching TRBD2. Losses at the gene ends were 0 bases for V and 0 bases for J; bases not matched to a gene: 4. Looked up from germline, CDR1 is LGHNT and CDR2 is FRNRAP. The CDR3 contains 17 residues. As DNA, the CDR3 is TGTGCTAGTGGTTTGGTATTAGCGGGGTCCTCCTACAATGAGCAGTTCTTC. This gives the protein CASGLVLAGSSYNEQFF.

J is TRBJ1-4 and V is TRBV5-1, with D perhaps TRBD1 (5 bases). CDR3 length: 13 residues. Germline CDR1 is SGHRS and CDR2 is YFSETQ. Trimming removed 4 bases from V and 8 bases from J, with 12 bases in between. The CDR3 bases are TGCGCCAGCAGCACAGGTTGGGGCGAAAAACTGTTTTTT. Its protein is CASSTGWGEKLFF.

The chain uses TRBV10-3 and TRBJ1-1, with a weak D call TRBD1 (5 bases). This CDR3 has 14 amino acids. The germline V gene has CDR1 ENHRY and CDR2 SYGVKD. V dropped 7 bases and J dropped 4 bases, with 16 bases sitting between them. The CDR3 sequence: CAIKGLRASTEAFF. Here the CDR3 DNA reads TGTGCCATCAAGGGACTCCGGGCGAGCACTGAAGCTTTCTTT.

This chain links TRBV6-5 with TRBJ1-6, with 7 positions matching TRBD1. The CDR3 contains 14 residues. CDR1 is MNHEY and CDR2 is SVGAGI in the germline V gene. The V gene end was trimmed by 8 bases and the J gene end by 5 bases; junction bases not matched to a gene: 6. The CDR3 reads CASGRTGDNSPLHF. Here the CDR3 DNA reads TGTGCCAGCGGCCGAACAGGGGATAATTCACCCCTCCACTTT.

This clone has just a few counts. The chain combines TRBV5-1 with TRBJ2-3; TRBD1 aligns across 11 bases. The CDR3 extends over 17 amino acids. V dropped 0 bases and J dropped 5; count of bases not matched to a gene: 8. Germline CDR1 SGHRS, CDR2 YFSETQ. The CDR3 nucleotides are TGCGCCAGCAGCTTGGGTCCGGGACAGGGGGGAAGAGATACGCAGTATTTT. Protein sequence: CASSLGPGQGGRDTQYF. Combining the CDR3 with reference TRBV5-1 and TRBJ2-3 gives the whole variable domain KAGVTQTPRYLIKTRGQQVTLSCSPISGHRSVSWYQQTPGQGLQFLFEYFSETQRNKGNFPGRFSGRQFSNSRSEMNVSTLELGDSALYLCASSLGPGQGGRDTQYFGPGTRLTVL.

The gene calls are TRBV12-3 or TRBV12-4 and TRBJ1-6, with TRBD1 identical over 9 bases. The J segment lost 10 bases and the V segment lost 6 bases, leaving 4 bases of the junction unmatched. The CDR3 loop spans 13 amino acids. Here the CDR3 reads CASSRTGASPLHF. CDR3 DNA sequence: TGTGCCAGCAGCCGGACAGGGGCATCACCCCTCCACTTT.

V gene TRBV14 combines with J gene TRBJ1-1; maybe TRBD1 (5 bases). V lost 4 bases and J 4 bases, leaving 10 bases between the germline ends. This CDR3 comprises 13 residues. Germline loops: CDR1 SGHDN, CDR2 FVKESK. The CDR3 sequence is CASSLGRVTEAFF. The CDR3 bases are TGTGCCAGCAGCCTCGGCAGGGTCACTGAAGCTTTCTTT.

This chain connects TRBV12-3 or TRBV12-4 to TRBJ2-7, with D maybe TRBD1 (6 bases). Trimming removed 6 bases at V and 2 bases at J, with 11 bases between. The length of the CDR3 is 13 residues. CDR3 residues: CASSHRVPYEQYF. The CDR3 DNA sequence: TGTGCCAGCAGCCACAGGGTGCCCTACGAGCAGTACTTC.

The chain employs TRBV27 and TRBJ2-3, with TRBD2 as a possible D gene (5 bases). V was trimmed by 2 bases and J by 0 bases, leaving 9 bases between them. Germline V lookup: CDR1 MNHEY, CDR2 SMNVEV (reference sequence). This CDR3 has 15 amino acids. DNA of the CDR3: TGTGCCAGCAGTTTAGCGGGTTGGAGCACAGATACGCAGTATTTT. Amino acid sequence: CASSLAGWSTDTQYF.

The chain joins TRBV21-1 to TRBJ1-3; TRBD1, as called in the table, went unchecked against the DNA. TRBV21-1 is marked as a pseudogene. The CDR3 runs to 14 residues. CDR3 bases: TGTGCCAGCATTCCGGGACAAACTGGAAACACCATATATTTT. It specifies CASIPGQTGNTIYF.

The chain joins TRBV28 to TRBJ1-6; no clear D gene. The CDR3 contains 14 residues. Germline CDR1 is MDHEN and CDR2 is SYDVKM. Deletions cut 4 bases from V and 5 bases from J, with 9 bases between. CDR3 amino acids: CASSWGGNNSPLHF. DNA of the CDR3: TGTGCCAGCAGTTGGGGAGGTAATAATTCACCCCTCCACTTT.

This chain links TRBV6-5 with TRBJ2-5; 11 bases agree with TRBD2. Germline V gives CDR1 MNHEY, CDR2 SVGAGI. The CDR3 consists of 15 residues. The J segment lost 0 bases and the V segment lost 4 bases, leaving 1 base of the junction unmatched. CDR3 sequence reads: CASSWGLADQETQYF. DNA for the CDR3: TGTGCCAGCAGTTGGGGACTAGCGGACCAAGAGACCCAGTACTTC.

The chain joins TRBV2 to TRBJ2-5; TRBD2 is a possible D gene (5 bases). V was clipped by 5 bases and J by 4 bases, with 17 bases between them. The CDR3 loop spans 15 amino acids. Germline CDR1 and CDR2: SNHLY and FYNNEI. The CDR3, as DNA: TGTGCCAGCAGTACTAGGGCGGTGACCCGAGAGACCCAGTACTTC. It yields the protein CASSTRAVTRETQYF.

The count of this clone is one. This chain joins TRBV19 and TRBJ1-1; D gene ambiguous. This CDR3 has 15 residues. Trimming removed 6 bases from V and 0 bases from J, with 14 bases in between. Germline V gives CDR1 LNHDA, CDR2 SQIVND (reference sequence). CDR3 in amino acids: CASRDPGGMNTEAFF. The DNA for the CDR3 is TGTGCCAGTAGGGACCCGGGAGGGATGAACACTGAAGCTTTCTTT.

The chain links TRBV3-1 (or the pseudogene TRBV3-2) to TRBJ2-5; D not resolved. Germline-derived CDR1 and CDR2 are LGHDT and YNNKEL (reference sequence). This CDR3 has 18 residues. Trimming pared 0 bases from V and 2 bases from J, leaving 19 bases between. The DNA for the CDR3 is TGTGCCAGCAGCCAAGAAGGCCGAGGTAGCATGAGTCAAGAGACCCAGTACTTC. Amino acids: CASSQEGRGSMSQETQYF.

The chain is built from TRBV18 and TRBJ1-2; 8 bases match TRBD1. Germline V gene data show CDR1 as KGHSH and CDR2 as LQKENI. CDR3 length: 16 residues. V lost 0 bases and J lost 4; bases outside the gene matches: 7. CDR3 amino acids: CASSPPVGQATYGYTF. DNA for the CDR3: TGTGCCAGCTCACCACCGGTGGGACAGGCAACCTATGGCTACACCTTC.

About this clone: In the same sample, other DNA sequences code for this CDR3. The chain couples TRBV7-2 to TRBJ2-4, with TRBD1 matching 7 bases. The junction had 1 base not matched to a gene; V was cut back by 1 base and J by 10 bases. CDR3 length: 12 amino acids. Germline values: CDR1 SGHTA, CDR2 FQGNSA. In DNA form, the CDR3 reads TGTGCCAGCAGCTTAGACAGGGGTATTCAGTACTTC. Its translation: CASSLDRGIQYF.

CDR3 residues: CASSELGGTNYGYTF. CDR3 bases: TGCGCCAGCAGCGAATTAGGGGGTACTAACTATGGCTACACCTTC. The V gene is TRBV5-1, the J gene TRBJ1-2; weak D call: TRBD1 (6 bases). This CDR3 has 15 amino acids. Looked up from germline, CDR1 is SGHRS and CDR2 is YFSETQ. V lost 4 bases, J lost 0 bases, and 13 bases lay in between.

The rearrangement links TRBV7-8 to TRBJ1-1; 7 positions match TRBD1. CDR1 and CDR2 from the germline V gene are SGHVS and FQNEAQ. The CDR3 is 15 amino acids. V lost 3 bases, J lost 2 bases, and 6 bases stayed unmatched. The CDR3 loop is CASSFQQGVNTEAFF. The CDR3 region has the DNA TGTGCCAGCAGCTTTCAGCAGGGGGTAAACACTGAAGCTTTCTTT.

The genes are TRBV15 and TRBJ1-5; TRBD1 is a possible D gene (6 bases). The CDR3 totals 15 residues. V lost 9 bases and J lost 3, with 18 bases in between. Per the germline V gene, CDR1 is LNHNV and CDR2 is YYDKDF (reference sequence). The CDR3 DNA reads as TGTGCCACTTCTCCAGGGGCAGGGGACAATCAGCCCCAGCATTTT. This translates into CATSPGAGDNQPQHF.

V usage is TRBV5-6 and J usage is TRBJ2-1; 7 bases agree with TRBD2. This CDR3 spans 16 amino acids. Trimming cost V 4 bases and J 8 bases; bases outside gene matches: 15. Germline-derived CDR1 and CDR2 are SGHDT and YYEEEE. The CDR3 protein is CASSPGRVGGGDEQFF. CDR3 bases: TGTGCCAGCAGCCCTGGGAGGGTAGGTGGGGGGGATGAGCAGTTCTTC.